This T cell receptor (beta chain) derives from a study of glioma-infiltrating T cells. Study-wide points: Tissue-blood divergence was below expectation in non-neoplastic patients, above in gliomas. CDR3 overlap between tissue and blood was very small.

V was trimmed by 3 bases and J by 6 bases, leaving 14 bases between them. The CDR3 is 13 residues long. In germline, CDR1 is SQVTM, CDR2 ANQGSEA. The iRepertoire nested amplicon-rescue multiplex PCR amplified TCR alpha and beta CDR3s from RNA. Input was 100-400 ng of tissue mRNA or PBMC total RNA. TCRdb independently ran MiXCR on the multiplex PCR reads; one entry per CDR3 protein. The sample lists 90,000 to 100,000 distinct CDR3 sequences, around 37% seen once, with more than 30% in the top ten. This clonotype was picked up many times. What it recognizes is unknown. The rearrangement links TRBV29-1 to TRBJ1-2; TRBD1 might be the D (6 bases). Sequencing used glioma tissue, nonneoplastic brain tissue, or PBMCs (not recorded which). This TCR was sampled from a human donor with low-grade glioma or glioblastoma, undergoing nonglioma brain surgery, or in good health (not recorded which). This chain's CDR3 is CSVDLGAANGYTF. The CDR3 coding sequence is TGCAGCGTTGATTTGGGGGCGGCTAATGGCTACACCTTC. Looking up the rest from reference TRBV29-1 and TRBJ1-2 gives the full variable domain: SAVISQKPSRDICQRGTSLTIQCQVDSQVTMMFWYRQQPGQSLTLIATANQGSEATYESGFVIDKFPISRPNLTFSTLTVSNMSPEDSSIYLCSVDLGAANGYTFGSGTRLTVV.